The TCR beta chain described here comes from a study of blood T cell repertoires in COVID-19. Looking at the study overall: PBMCs, B-cell-depleted T cells, or T cells were the source of the cDNA or gDNA that made up the material.

Only in-frame clones appear in the TCRdb table, and some are missing; sequencing was by immunoSEQ multiplex PCR. The sample shows some 200,000 clones, 82% of them seen only once. V shed 5 bases and J shed 7 bases, with 11 bases lying between them. This CDR3 contains 13 residues. Germline lookup yields CDR1 MDHEN and CDR2 SYDVKM. The sequence was collected from a woman aged 70-85 years with COVID-19, enrolled during active disease. The sequenced sample was peripheral blood. V gene TRBV28 combines with J gene TRBJ2-2; D is ambiguous. The CDR3 DNA follows: TGTGCCAGCAGTACCCCCGGGTTCGGGGAGCTGTTTTTT. The encoded protein is CASSTPGFGELFF.